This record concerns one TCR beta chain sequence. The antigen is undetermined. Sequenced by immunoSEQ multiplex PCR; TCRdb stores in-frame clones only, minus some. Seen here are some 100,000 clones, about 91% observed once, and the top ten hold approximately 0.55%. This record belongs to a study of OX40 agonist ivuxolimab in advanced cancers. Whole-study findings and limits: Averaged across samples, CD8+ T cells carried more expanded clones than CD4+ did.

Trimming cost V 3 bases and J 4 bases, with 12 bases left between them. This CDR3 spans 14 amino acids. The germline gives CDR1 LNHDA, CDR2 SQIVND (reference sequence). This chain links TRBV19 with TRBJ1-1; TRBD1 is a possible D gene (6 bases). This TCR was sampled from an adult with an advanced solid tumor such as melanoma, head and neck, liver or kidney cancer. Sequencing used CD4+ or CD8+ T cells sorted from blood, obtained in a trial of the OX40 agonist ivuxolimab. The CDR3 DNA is TGTGCCAGTAGTATTGCAGGGGACGGCACTGAAGCTTTCTTT. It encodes CASSIAGDGTEAFF.